These 23 T cell receptor beta chains originate from one sample sequenced in a study of blood T cell repertoires in COVID-19. Assay used: immunoSEQ multiplex PCR; TCRdb lists only in-frame clones, some missing. The table has 95,000 to 150,000 clones, approximately 83% seen once. The sample was peripheral blood. These receptors were taken from an elderly woman with acute or convalescent COVID-19.

This chain links TRBV9 with TRBJ1-2; D possibly corresponds to TRBD1 (5 bases). V gave up 2 bases and J gave up 2 bases, with 10 bases separating them. Germline lookup yields CDR1 SGDLS and CDR2 YYNGEE. The CDR3 consists of 14 residues. As DNA, the CDR3 is TGTGCCAGCAGCGTGGGAAAGGGGAACTATGGCTACACCTTC. Protein: CASSVGKGNYGYTF.

The V and J genes are TRBV27 and TRBJ2-7; D possibly corresponds to TRBD1 (5 bases). Trimming stripped 5 bases from V and 3 bases from J, with 11 bases between. CDR3 length equals 13 residues. CDR1 and CDR2 (germline): MNHEY, SMNVEV (reference sequence). CDR3 protein: CASSVRAHYEQYF. The CDR3 coding sequence is TGTGCCAGCAGTGTCAGGGCACACTACGAGCAGTACTTC.

The chain joins TRBV5-3 to TRBJ1-2, with a possible D match to TRBD1 (5 bases). TRBV5-3 is known as an ORF, though its function is uncertain. This CDR3 is 19 amino acids long. V lost 0 bases to trimming and J lost 0 bases, with 21 bases between them. The CDR3 region has the DNA TGTGCCAGAAGCTTGGCCGAAGGATTGTACAGGATAACTAACTATGGCTACACCTTC. Protein product: CARSLAEGLYRITNYGYTF.

The chain links TRBV14 to TRBJ1-1; D not resolved. Germline lookup yields CDR1 SGHDN and CDR2 FVKESK. This CDR3 has 13 residues. Deletions cut 0 bases from V and 2 bases from J, with 4 bases between. Written as DNA, the CDR3 is TGTGCCAGCAGCCAAGAATATAACACTGAAGCTTTCTTT. This codes for CASSQEYNTEAFF.

This chain joins TRBV3-1 (or the pseudogene TRBV3-2) and TRBJ2-5; perhaps TRBD2 as D (7 bases). The V gene's germline CDR1 is LGHDT and CDR2 YNNKEL (reference sequence). Trimming took off 4 bases at V and 1 base at J, with 13 bases between the two ends. The CDR3 covers 15 residues. The CDR3 loop reads CASSLRGGGQETQYF. The CDR3 DNA sequence: TGTGCCAGCAGCCTCCGAGGGGGGGGCCAAGAGACCCAGTACTTC.

This clone was seen a handful of times. The rearrangement uses TRBV7-2 and TRBJ2-7; 7 nucleotides line up with TRBD1. The CDR3 has 13 amino acids. The V segment lost 5 bases and the J segment 4 bases; nucleotides outside the gene matches: 5. The V gene's germline CDR1 is SGHTA and CDR2 FQGNSA. DNA for the CDR3: TGTGCCAGCAGCCGGGGACAGAAGTACGAGCAGTACTTC. This encodes CASSRGQKYEQYF.

The chain is built from TRBV18 and TRBJ1-1, with TRBD1 matching 10 bases. CDR1 KGHSH and CDR2 LQKENI come from the germline V gene. The V and J ends lost 4 bases and 4 bases, in that order; junction bases with no gene match: 12. The CDR3 spans 17 residues. DNA for the CDR3: TGTGCCAGCTCACGTTCCGGGACAGGGGCTGTGGGCACTGAAGCTTTCTTT. Its translation: CASSRSGTGAVGTEAFF.

V usage is TRBV9 and J usage is TRBJ1-6, with D maybe TRBD1 (6 bases). Trimming left V 0 bases short and J 4 bases short, with 8 bases between. Germline-derived CDR1 and CDR2 are SGDLS and YYNGEE. This CDR3 comprises 15 residues. CDR3 sequence reads: CASSVETGYNSPLHF. DNA of the CDR3: TGTGCCAGCAGCGTAGAGACAGGATATAATTCACCCCTCCACTTT.

The rearrangement joins TRBV5-5 to TRBJ1-5; D not resolved. CDR3 size: 12 residues. CDR1 and CDR2 from the germline V gene are SGHKS and YYEKEE (reference sequence). The V gene lost 3 bases and the J gene lost 4 bases, with 5 bases spanning the gap. CDR3 loop: CASSSLNQPQHF. The CDR3 DNA sequence: TGTGCCAGCAGCTCCCTGAATCAGCCCCAGCATTTT.

The chain recombines TRBV4-1 with TRBJ1-5; D ambiguous. V shed 0 bases and J shed 0 bases, with 12 bases lying between them. The germline V gene has CDR1 MGHRA and CDR2 YSYEKL. The CDR3 consists of 17 residues. The CDR3 spells CASSQDWRGYSNQPQHF. The CDR3 DNA follows: TGCGCCAGCAGCCAAGACTGGCGGGGATATAGCAATCAGCCCCAGCATTTT.

The chain carries TRBV28 and TRBJ1-1; no reliable D call. The germline CDR1 and CDR2 sequences are MDHEN and SYDVKM. V was cut by 11 bases and J by 0 bases, with 13 bases left in between. CDR3 size: 13 residues. This chain's CDR3 is CAYRRDMNTEAFF. CDR3 coding DNA: TGTGCCTACCGTCGAGACATGAACACTGAAGCTTTCTTT. Supplemented by reference TRBV28 and TRBJ1-1, the full variable domain reads DVKVTQSSRYLVKRTGEKVFLECVQDMDHENMFWYRQDPGLGLRLIYFSYDVKMKEKGDIPEGYSVSREKKERFSLILESASTNQTSMYLCAYRRDMNTEAFFGQGTRLTVV.

CDR3 DNA sequence: TGTGCCAGCAGCTTATTGGCCGTCGCGAACACTGAAGCTTTCTTT. Translation: CASSLLAVANTEAFF. This chain uses TRBV7-8 with TRBJ1-1, with D uncertain. V was clipped by 2 bases and J by 1 base, with 11 bases between them. CDR3 length: 15 amino acids. Per the germline V gene, CDR1 is SGHVS and CDR2 is FQNEAQ.

The J gene is TRBJ1-5, the V gene TRBV7-8, with D perhaps matching TRBD1 (5 bases). There are 14 residues in the CDR3. CDR1 is SGHVS and CDR2 is FQNEAQ in the germline V gene. Trimming cost V 0 bases and J 5 bases, with 8 bases left between them. The CDR3: CASSLARGDQPQHF. The CDR3, as DNA: TGTGCCAGCAGCTTAGCGCGGGGCGATCAGCCCCAGCATTTT.

The J gene is TRBJ2-3, the V gene TRBV5-6, with TRBD1 matching 10 bases. Germline V gene lookup returns CDR1 SGHDT and CDR2 YYEEEE. The CDR3 consists of 16 residues. The V segment lost 5 bases and the J segment 4 bases; nucleotides outside the gene matches: 10. CDR3 in amino acids: CASRRRTGGLADTQYF. CDR3 nucleotide sequence: TGTGCCAGCAGACGGCGGACAGGGGGGTTGGCAGATACGCAGTATTTT.

This rearrangement joins TRBV7-8 to TRBJ2-7, with 9 bases matching TRBD2. In germline, CDR1 is SGHVS, CDR2 FQNEAQ. Germline trimming cut 2 bases from V and 6 bases from J; bases unmatched to any gene: 2. The CDR3 spans 13 residues. The CDR3 reads CASSLLAGIEQYV. The CDR3 bases are TGTGCCAGCAGCTTACTAGCGGGGATCGAGCAGTACGTC.

This rearrangement joins TRBV7-8 to TRBJ2-2; 7 positions agree with TRBD2. The CDR3 is 17 amino acids. V shed 1 base and J 4 bases; nucleotides not matched to a gene: 9. Germline CDR1 and CDR2: SGHVS and FQNEAQ. The CDR3 loop reads CASSLGSGGGVTGELFF. The CDR3 bases are TGTGCCAGCAGCTTAGGATCTGGCGGGGGAGTCACCGGGGAGCTGTTTTTT.

This clone was counted a few times. The chain combines TRBV27 with TRBJ2-2; 9 nucleotides align to TRBD1. V was clipped by 7 bases and J by 9 bases; unmatched bases: 6. Germline CDR1 is MNHEY and CDR2 is SMNVEV (reference sequence). CDR3 size: 13 residues. The CDR3: CASTRTGERELFF. As DNA, the CDR3 is TGTGCCAGCACGAGGACAGGGGAGCGGGAGCTGTTTTTT.

The CDR3 sequence is CASSPPGGPADTQYF. The CDR3 DNA follows: TGCGCCAGCAGCCCCCCGGGGGGGCCGGCAGATACGCAGTATTTT. The V gene is TRBV5-1, the J gene TRBJ2-3; 8 nucleotides match TRBD2. The CDR3 contains 15 residues. Per germline, CDR1 SGHRS and CDR2 YFSETQ. V was pared by 4 bases and J by 4 bases, with 8 bases of the junction left unmatched.

The table lists this clone with a count of one. This chain links TRBV6-5 with TRBJ2-2; tentatively, D is TRBD1 (5 bases). V lost 6 bases and J lost 0, with 11 bases in between. Per germline, CDR1 MNHEY and CDR2 SVGAGI. There are 15 residues in the CDR3. For the CDR3, the DNA is TGTGCCAGCAGGGCCTCGACAGCGAACACCGGGGAGCTGTTTTTT. This gives the protein CASRASTANTGELFF.

This clone was seen a single time. The chain employs TRBV29-1 and TRBJ2-3; TRBD2 agrees at 8 bases. The CDR3 covers 15 residues. V shed 7 bases and J 3 bases; nucleotides not matched to a gene: 12. Germline V gene data show CDR1 as SQVTM and CDR2 as ANQGSEA. The DNA of the CDR3 is TGCAGCGCGACGCGGATGACGGGGGGGACAGATACGCAGTATTTT. It yields the protein CSATRMTGGTDTQYF.

The chain links TRBV10-1 to TRBJ1-5, with TRBD1 matching 8 bases. Germline lookup yields CDR1 WNHNN and CDR2 SYGVQD (reference sequence). The CDR3 runs to 17 residues. The J segment lost 2 bases and the V segment lost 4 bases, leaving 10 bases of the junction unmatched. CDR3 loop: CASSGPRTGFRNQPQHF. The DNA for the CDR3 is TGCGCCAGCAGTGGGCCCCGGACAGGGTTTCGCAATCAGCCCCAGCATTTT.

The gene calls are TRBV6-2 or TRBV6-3 and TRBJ2-7; 7 bases match TRBD1. Germline assignment: CDR1 MNHEY and CDR2 SVGEGT. Unmatched junction bases numbered 3, after V lost 4 bases and J lost 3 bases. The length of the CDR3 is 13 residues. The CDR3, as DNA: TGTGCCAGCAGTTGGACAGGCCACTACGAGCAGTACTTC. Amino acid sequence: CASSWTGHYEQYF.

The CDR3 DNA sequence: TGCGCCAGCAGCTTCCAAGGCGTCCAGACAGGGGGGAAGAACACTGAAGCTTTCTTT. Protein: CASSFQGVQTGGKNTEAFF. V is TRBV5-1 and J is TRBJ1-1; 9 nucleotides match TRBD1. The CDR3 length is 19 residues. CDR1 SGHRS and CDR2 YFSETQ come from the germline V gene. With 2 bases clipped from V and 1 base from J, the junction kept 15 bases outside the gene matches.